The clone carrying this T cell receptor (beta chain) appeared a few times. What it binds is unknown. The sample is drawn from a study of cytomegalovirus exposure and HLA in healthy donors. Trimming stripped 6 bases from V and 0 bases from J, with 13 bases between. The CDR3 runs 16 residues. CDR1 SGHNT and CDR2 YYREEE come from the germline V gene (reference sequence). The PCR had 60 Vbeta and 13 Jbeta primers. Sequenced by immunoSEQ multiplex PCR; TCRdb stores in-frame clones only, minus some. The sample has around 200,000 clones, about 80% seen once. Overall study findings and caveats: No immune exposure information besides CMV serostatus was available. Most TCR sequences were rare, but some public TCRs occurred in many donors. The majority of CMV-associated TCR beta chains were reported as apparently HLA-restricted in a later analysis. A missense variant in DCLRE1C was later tied to TCR beta V- and J-gene trimming.

V and J are TRBV5-4 and TRBJ2-6, with D perhaps matching TRBD2 (5 bases). This TCR was sampled from a woman between 40 and 50 years old in good health and CMV-seronegative. Sequenced input: PBMCs. CDR3 in DNA: TGTGCCAGCAACTTTGCGAGGGACTCTGGGGCCAACGTCCTGACTTTC. Protein: CASNFARDSGANVLTF.